There are many counts of the clone carrying this TCR beta chain. The data belong to a study of early T cells in non-severe SARS-CoV-2 infection. Individually, cDNA molecules had unique molecular identifiers attached to them. TCRdb called the 5' RACE reads again in MiXCR, with one record for every CDR3 protein. This sample carries around 44,000 distinct CDR3 sequences, around a tenth of them seen once, and the ten largest clones take roughly 8.3%. The receptor's source is an adult who was a healthcare worker with PCR-confirmed SARS-CoV-2 infection or an uninfected control (not recorded which). The sample taken for sequencing was whole blood.

The CDR3 region is CASSPPAAVNTGELFF. The CDR3 DNA is TGTGCCAGCAGCCCACCGGCAGCAGTTAACACCGGGGAGCTGTTTTTT. This rearrangement joins TRBV11-2 to TRBJ2-2, with unresolved D. V shed 5 bases and J shed 2 bases, with 15 bases lying between them. CDR1 is SGHAT, CDR2 FQNNGV, per germline. The CDR3 totals 16 residues.